The 28 T cell receptor beta chains listed next were all sequenced from one sample in a study of T cell responses to AZD1222 COVID-19 vaccine. Sequencing used immunoSEQ multiplex PCR; TCRdb keeps in-frame clones, though not all of them. In the table there are roughly 70,000 clones, 85% of which are singletons. This sample comprised peripheral blood, obtained on day 0 of AZD1222 vaccination. These receptors originate from an adult in good health.

The J gene is TRBJ2-2, the V gene TRBV11-1, with D possibly TRBD1 on 5 matching bases. Trimming took off 1 base at V and 0 bases at J, with 9 bases between the two ends. Germline CDR1 reads SGHAT; CDR2 reads FQDESV (reference sequence). The CDR3 has 16 amino acids. CDR3 bases: TGTGCCAGCAGCTTAGTAGGACACCCGAACACCGGGGAGCTGTTTTTT. Translated, it gives CASSLVGHPNTGELFF.

The V and J genes are TRBV10-2 and TRBJ2-7; perhaps TRBD2 as D (6 bases). Germline-derived CDR1 and CDR2 are WSHSY and SAAADI. The ends were cut back, 8 bases at V and 6 bases at J, with 20 bases in the middle. The CDR3 is made up of 14 amino acids. This CDR3 is CASLRVDIGSEQYF. The CDR3 nucleotides are TGCGCCAGCCTGAGGGTGGACATCGGGAGCGAGCAGTACTTC.

The chain's CDR3 is CASSSPGPLQETQYF. The CDR3 nucleotides read TGTGCCAGCAGCTCCCCGGGACCACTTCAAGAGACCCAGTACTTC. This chain uses TRBV5-4 with TRBJ2-5, with D perhaps being TRBD1 or TRBD2 (5 bases each). The germline V gene has CDR1 SGHNT and CDR2 YYREEE (reference sequence). V was clipped by 3 bases and J by 2 bases, with 14 bases between them. The CDR3 has 15 residues.

The V call is TRBV21-1, the J call TRBJ1-5; the D call of TRBD1 is as the table states it, not checked on the DNA. TRBV21-1 is a pseudogene. This CDR3 comprises 15 residues. CDR3 amino acids: CASSVRQGASQPQHF. For the CDR3, the DNA is TGTGCCAGCAGCGTACGACAGGGGGCGAGTCAGCCCCAGCATTTT.

This CDR3 reads CASSWGDGYTF. The DNA of the CDR3 is TGTGCCAGCAGCTGGGGGGATGGCTACACCTTC. This chain links TRBV5-6 with TRBJ1-2, with D possibly TRBD1 on 5 matching bases. CDR3 length: 11 residues. Germline CDR1 is SGHDT and CDR2 is YYEEEE. V was shortened by 3 bases and J by 6 bases, with 6 bases between the two germline ends.

This sequence joins TRBV7-8 and TRBJ2-1; D is ambiguous. Germline assignment: CDR1 SGHVS and CDR2 FQNEAQ. This CDR3 contains 15 residues. Trimming cost V 1 base and J 5 bases, with 12 bases left between them. CDR3 bases: TGTGCCAGCAGCTTAGGTGACCGGTACAACAATGAGCAGTTCTTC. Its protein product is CASSLGDRYNNEQFF.

This chain uses TRBV5-1 with TRBJ2-3; 8 bases match TRBD2. Per the germline V gene, CDR1 is SGHRS and CDR2 is YFSETQ. The CDR3 sequence is 16 residues long. After removal of 2 bases from V and 7 bases from J, the junction contained 12 bases not matched to a gene. CDR3 sequence (DNA): TGCGCCAGCAGCTTAACCGGGACTAGAGAGGCTCATACGCAGTATTTT. This sequence encodes CASSLTGTREAHTQYF.

The chain couples TRBV4-2 to TRBJ1-1, with D uncertain. This CDR3 spans 11 amino acids. CDR1 LGHNA and CDR2 YNFKEQ come from the germline V gene. V was pared by 5 bases and J by 0 bases, with 1 base between. DNA of the CDR3: TGTGCCAGCAGCGTGAACACTGAAGCTTTCTTT. This gives the protein CASSVNTEAFF.

V usage is TRBV5-4 and J usage is TRBJ2-6; tentatively, D is TRBD1 (5 bases). V gave up 0 bases and J gave up 2 bases, with 6 bases separating them. Per germline, CDR1 SGHNT and CDR2 YYREEE (reference sequence). This CDR3 contains 15 residues. CDR3 sequence reads: CASSLVGAGANVLTF. DNA of the CDR3: TGTGCCAGCAGCTTGGTAGGGGCTGGGGCCAACGTCCTGACTTTC.

V gene TRBV6-5 combines with J gene TRBJ1-3, with no clear D. The V gene's germline CDR1 is MNHEY and CDR2 SVGAGI. The CDR3 consists of 14 residues. Trimming removed 4 bases from V and 7 bases from J, with 14 bases in between. The CDR3 loop reads CASSSSAGSNTIYF. The CDR3 nucleotides are TGTGCCAGCAGTTCTTCTGCGGGGTCGAACACCATATATTTT.

This clone was observed once. V gene TRBV5-4 combines with J gene TRBJ1-2; TRBD1 might be the D (6 bases). The V and J ends lost 0 bases and 7 bases respectively, with 16 bases between them. CDR3 length: 15 amino acids. CDR1 SGHNT and CDR2 YYREEE come from the germline V gene (reference sequence). This chain's CDR3 is CASSLVGGGVGGYTF. CDR3 in DNA: TGTGCCAGCAGCTTGGTGGGCGGGGGCGTTGGTGGCTACACCTTC.

The J gene is TRBJ1-2, the V gene TRBV9; the D gene is possibly TRBD1 (6 bases). This CDR3 is 16 amino acids long. V shed 5 bases and J shed 0 bases, with 17 bases lying between them. CDR1 and CDR2 (germline): SGDLS, YYNGEE. CDR3 nucleotides: TGTGCCAGCAGGGACAGCCGAGGGGATGCTAACTATGGCTACACCTTC. Translating gives CASRDSRGDANYGYTF. The whole variable domain, remainder taken from reference TRBV9 and TRBJ1-2, is DSGVTQTPKHLITATGQRVTLRCSPRSGDLSVYWYQQSLDQGLQFLIQYYNGEERAKGNILERFSAQQFPDLHSELNLSSLELGDSALYFCASRDSRGDANYGYTFGSGTRLTVV.

The chain recombines TRBV9 with TRBJ2-1; TRBD2 agrees at 11 bases. The V gene end was trimmed by 2 bases and the J gene end by 8 bases; junction bases not matched to a gene: 6. CDR3 length: 15 amino acids. The germline V gene has CDR1 SGDLS and CDR2 YYNGEE. The CDR3 is CASSVRLAGRDEQFF. CDR3 bases: TGTGCCAGCAGCGTCAGACTAGCGGGACGGGATGAGCAGTTCTTC.

V gene TRBV12-2 combines with J gene TRBJ1-2. TRBV12-2 is designated a pseudogene. This CDR3 comprises 17 residues. The CDR3 loop reads CASREVGGRLPYYGYTF. Written as DNA, the CDR3 is TGTGCAAGTCGCGAAGTCGGGGGGCGCCTCCCTTACTATGGCTACACCTTC.

This clone appeared once. The chain employs TRBV5-1 and TRBJ1-6; the match to TRBD1 covers 7 bases. CDR3 length equals 17 residues. Germline-derived CDR1 and CDR2 are SGHRS and YFSETQ. The J segment lost 8 bases and the V segment lost 1 base, leaving 12 bases of the junction unmatched. CDR3 region: CASSLSTGSLRDSPLHF. The CDR3 DNA is TGCGCCAGCAGCTTGTCGACAGGGTCACTACGGGATTCACCCCTCCACTTT.

The chain is built from TRBV14 and TRBJ1-3; D might be TRBD1 (6 bases). V lost 3 bases and J 0 bases, leaving 9 bases between the germline ends. Per the germline V gene, CDR1 is SGHDN and CDR2 is FVKESK. The CDR3 totals 15 residues. The CDR3 region is CASSHRGSSGNTIYF. CDR3 DNA: TGTGCCAGCAGCCACAGGGGAAGCTCTGGAAACACCATATATTTT. Full variable domain (remainder filled in from reference TRBV14 and TRBJ1-3): EAGVTQFPSHSVIEKGQTVTLRCDPISGHDNLYWYRRVMGKEIKFLLHFVKESKQDESGMPNNRFLAERTGGTYSTLKVQPAELEDSGVYFCASSHRGSSGNTIYFGEGSWLTVV.

This chain connects TRBV5-1 to TRBJ1-1; D might be TRBD1 (6 bases). V lost 0 bases to trimming and J lost 6 bases, with 15 bases between them. The CDR3 length is 15 residues. CDR1 is SGHRS and CDR2 is YFSETQ in the germline V gene. The CDR3 nucleotides are TGCGCCAGCAGCTTGGGGACAGTCAGAACAGCTGAAGCTTTCTTT. This translates into CASSLGTVRTAEAFF.

V is TRBV11-2 and J is TRBJ1-1; no reliable D call. The CDR3 runs 14 residues. Trimming removed 3 bases at V and 0 bases at J, with 8 bases between. CDR1 is SGHAT, CDR2 FQNNGV, per germline. CDR3 in DNA: TGTGCCAGCAGCTTGGTGGGCCTGAACACTGAAGCTTTCTTT. Its protein product is CASSLVGLNTEAFF.

The rearrangement joins TRBV7-8 to TRBJ2-1; D may be TRBD1 (6 bases). V was clipped by 4 bases and J by 4 bases, with 14 bases between them. Germline V lookup: CDR1 SGHVS, CDR2 FQNEAQ. The CDR3 extends over 15 amino acids. DNA of the CDR3: TGTGCCAGCAGCTCCGTCCTACAGGGATACAATGAGCAGTTCTTC. Translation gives CASSSVLQGYNEQFF.

This chain links TRBV19 with TRBJ2-3; D gene unclear. Per germline, CDR1 LNHDA and CDR2 SQIVND (reference sequence). CDR3 length: 18 residues. The ends were cut back, 9 bases at V and 2 bases at J, with 27 bases in the middle. For the CDR3, the DNA is TGTGCCAGCCGGATCCAATGGGTCGAACCTTCCTACACAGATACGCAGTATTTT. Its translation: CASRIQWVEPSYTDTQYF.

The chain uses TRBV3-1 (or the pseudogene TRBV3-2) and TRBJ2-7; D may be TRBD1 or TRBD2 (6 bases each). Trimming pared 2 bases from V and 2 bases from J, leaving 10 bases between. The CDR3 consists of 14 residues. CDR1 is LGHDT, CDR2 YNNKEL, per germline (reference sequence). The CDR3 reads CASSQRGLAYEQYF. In DNA, the CDR3 is TGTGCCAGCAGCCAACGGGGGCTCGCCTACGAGCAGTACTTC.

V and J are TRBV18 and TRBJ2-1; D gene unclear. CDR1 is KGHSH and CDR2 is LQKENI in the germline V gene. V shed 6 bases and J shed 0 bases, with 12 bases lying between them. There are 15 residues in the CDR3. In nucleotides, the CDR3 is TGTGCCAGCTCCCCCCTTCCGAGCTCCTACAATGAGCAGTTCTTC. It encodes CASSPLPSSYNEQFF.

The V and J genes are TRBV6-6 and TRBJ2-7; D tentatively reads TRBD1 or TRBD2 (6 bases each). CDR1 is MNHNY and CDR2 is SVGAGI in the germline V gene (reference sequence). This CDR3 has 15 residues. V gave up 7 bases and J gave up 4 bases, with 20 bases separating them. The CDR3 reads CASTMTLGGAYEQYF. The CDR3, as DNA: TGTGCCAGCACCATGACCCTCGGGGGCGCGTACGAGCAGTACTTC.

J is TRBJ1-1 and V is TRBV3-1 (or the pseudogene TRBV3-2); 8 positions match TRBD1. Germline lookup yields CDR1 LGHDT and CDR2 YNNKEL (reference sequence). CDR3 size: 12 residues. V lost 5 bases to trimming and J lost 9 bases; unmatched junction nucleotides: 5. The CDR3 sequence is CASSNTGGKAFF. The CDR3 DNA sequence: TGTGCCAGCAGCAATACAGGGGGGAAAGCTTTCTTT.

The chain combines TRBV28 with TRBJ1-1; no firm D call. Germline CDR1 and CDR2: MDHEN and SYDVKM. CDR3 length: 16 amino acids. V lost 2 bases, J lost 0 bases, and 13 bases lay in between. CDR3 region: CASSLNDLVVNTEAFF. Written as DNA, the CDR3 is TGTGCCAGCAGTTTAAATGATTTGGTAGTGAACACTGAAGCTTTCTTT.

The chain is built from TRBV6-5 and TRBJ1-1; no reliable D call. The CDR3 contains 15 residues. V was trimmed by 2 bases and J by 6 bases, leaving 16 bases between them. Germline CDR1 and CDR2: MNHEY and SVGAGI. In nucleotides, the CDR3 is TGTGCCAGCAGTTACCGGACGGGAAGAACGGCTGAAGCTTTCTTT. The encoded protein is CASSYRTGRTAEAFF.

The chain recombines TRBV6-5 with TRBJ2-3; 12 nucleotides line up with TRBD2. J was trimmed by 4 bases and V by 2 bases; bases with no gene match: 1. The CDR3 is 15 amino acids. The germline CDR1 and CDR2 sequences are MNHEY and SVGAGI. The CDR3 spells CASSYGTSGPDTQYF. The CDR3 DNA reads TGTGCCAGCAGTTACGGGACTAGCGGGCCAGATACGCAGTATTTT.

The rearrangement links TRBV3-1 (or the pseudogene TRBV3-2) to TRBJ2-7; 7 bases map to TRBD1. The V segment lost 4 bases and the J segment 6 bases; nucleotides outside the gene matches: 3. The CDR3 is 12 amino acids. Germline CDR1 is LGHDT and CDR2 is YNNKEL (reference sequence). For the CDR3, the DNA is TGTGCCAGCAGCCTCCCAGGGGGCGAGCAGTACTTC. Its translation is CASSLPGGEQYF.